This TCR beta chain appears in the sequencing data of a study of blood T cell repertoires in COVID-19. Study-wide context: Spain, Italy and the United States supplied samples that represented acute and convalescent COVID-19. The analysed material was cDNA or gDNA that came from T cells, B-cell-depleted T cells, or PBMCs.

Authors' analysis steps: The assay estimated nucleated cells by amplifying reference gene primers. Here immunoSEQ multiplex PCR was the method, and the copy in TCRdb shows in-frame clones only, minus some. That table furnishes V, J and clone size, whereas the DNA furnished D and trimming. The sample has around 87,000 clones; 80% to 90% are singletons. Germline lookup yields CDR1 SQVTM and CDR2 ANQGSEA. This CDR3 has 12 amino acids. The V and J ends lost 8 bases and 4 bases respectively, with 14 bases between them. The sequence derives from a middle-aged man with acute or convalescent COVID-19. The sequenced sample consisted of peripheral blood. This chain joins TRBV29-1 and TRBJ1-2; D is possibly TRBD1 (6 bases). CDR3 bases: TGCAGCATGCTACAGGGATCCTATGGCTACACCTTC. Translation: CSMLQGSYGYTF.